The next 30 T cell receptor beta chains were all read from a single sample in a study of human T cells and chemical hapten exposure (dated by TCRdb to the early 2020s). Library generation was performed with RACE. Sequenced using a NextSeq 500. Using fastp at Q25 and MiXCR, TCRdb reprocessed the public reads and kept productive beta chains. Under each unique CDR3 protein, matching rows form one entry showing the most common genes and DNA. The table for this sample lists approximately 180,000 distinct CDR3 sequences; nearly 30% of them were counted only once. The top ten clones comprise approximately 3% of the sample. The sample's time point label, decoded: pre-sensitization, week 0. What the treatment or condition label conveys for this sample: therapeutic diphenylcyclopropenone sensitization with weekly scalp DPC. This material consisted of whole blood, taken in connection with sensitization to the hapten diphenylcyclopropenone (DPC). The receptor source for this set is a woman under 40 with alopecia areata. Some clones in this sample may be carry-over from other donors' samples.

This rearrangement joins TRBV12-3 or TRBV12-4 to TRBJ1-5; D perhaps matches TRBD1 (6 bases). The ends were cut back, 3 bases at V and 3 bases at J, with 21 bases in the middle. The CDR3 runs to 18 residues. This CDR3 reads CASSLSMGGIADNQPQHF. The CDR3 DNA is TGTGCCAGCAGTTTGTCAATGGGGGGCATCGCGGACAATCAGCCCCAGCATTTT.

The V gene is TRBV19, the J gene TRBJ2-1; 8 bases are a match to TRBD2. Germline V lookup: CDR1 LNHDA, CDR2 SQIVND (reference sequence). This CDR3 has 20 residues. V shed 5 bases, J shed 2 bases, and the junction held 20 bases outside the gene matches. The CDR3 DNA is TGTGCCAGTAGTTATAAGGGGAGCGGGAGCTCCGAAAGAGCCTACAATGAGCAGTTCTTC. Residues: CASSYKGSGSSERAYNEQFF.

The rearrangement links TRBV10-1 to TRBJ2-5; TRBD1 or TRBD2 may be the D gene (5 bases each). This CDR3 has 12 residues. The germline V gene encodes CDR1 WNHNN and CDR2 SYGVQD (reference sequence). With 4 bases removed from V and 4 bases from J, the gap between germline ends came to 7 bases. The CDR3 DNA reads as TGCGCCAGCAGTGGGGACGGAGAGACCCAGTACTTC. This codes for CASSGDGETQYF.

The chain combines TRBV28 with TRBJ2-7, with 7 bases lining up with TRBD2. Germline-derived CDR1 and CDR2 are MDHEN and SYDVKM. This CDR3 spans 13 amino acids. Losses at the gene ends were 7 bases for V and 5 bases for J; bases not matched to a gene: 8. The chain's CDR3 is CASTLGGRNEQYF. CDR3 nucleotides: TGTGCCAGCACCTTGGGGGGGAGAAACGAGCAGTACTTC.

The chain has TRBV7-6 and TRBJ1-5, with unresolved D. The CDR3 contains 13 residues. Germline assignment: CDR1 SGHVS and CDR2 FNYEAQ. V shed 2 bases and J shed 5 bases, with 7 bases lying between them. The CDR3 is CASSLQKDQPQHF. As DNA, the CDR3 is TGTGCCAGCAGCTTACAGAAGGATCAGCCCCAGCATTTT.

The chain links TRBV7-9 to TRBJ1-1; 7 bases match TRBD1. Germline V gene data show CDR1 as SEHNR and CDR2 as FQNEAQ (reference sequence). CDR3 length: 17 residues. The trim removed 3 bases at V and 0 bases at J, leaving 10 bases unmatched. The CDR3 coding sequence is TGTGCCAGCAGCTTTGCGCGTCCAGGGGGATTGAACACTGAAGCTTTCTTT. Its protein product is CASSFARPGGLNTEAFF.

This clonotype has only a few counts. The rearrangement joins TRBV20-1 to TRBJ1-5, with D uncertain. The CDR3 loop spans 14 amino acids. V was shortened by 1 base and J by 4 bases, with 11 bases between the two germline ends. The germline CDR1 and CDR2 sequences are DFQATT and SNEGSKA (reference sequence). In DNA, the CDR3 is TGCAGTGCTAGAGGCGGGTCCGGAAATCAGCCCCAGCATTTT. This sequence encodes CSARGGSGNQPQHF.

J is TRBJ2-5 and V is TRBV9, with D possibly TRBD2 on 6 matching bases. CDR3 size: 14 residues. Between the trimmed V and J ends, which lost 0 bases and 7 bases, there was a span of 13 bases. Germline V gene sequence: CDR1 SGDLS, CDR2 YYNGEE. CDR3 residues: CASSVAAGRGTQYF. The CDR3 DNA reads TGTGCCAGCAGCGTAGCGGCGGGGCGGGGGACCCAGTACTTC. Full variable domain (remainder filled in from reference TRBV9 and TRBJ2-5): DSGVTQTPKHLITATGQRVTLRCSPRSGDLSVYWYQQSLDQGLQFLIQYYNGEERAKGNILERFSAQQFPDLHSELNLSSLELGDSALYFCASSVAAGRGTQYFGPGTRLLVL.

The chain uses TRBV29-1 and TRBJ2-3; 11 bases are a match to TRBD1. Trimming cost V 7 bases and J 4 bases; bases outside gene matches: 7. In germline, CDR1 is SQVTM, CDR2 ANQGSEA. The CDR3 extends over 14 amino acids. In DNA, the CDR3 is TGCAGCGGGGGTCCGGGACAGGGGGCAGATACGCAGTATTTT. Amino acids: CSGGPGQGADTQYF.

This clonotype was detected only a few times. The V gene is TRBV28, the J gene TRBJ1-1, with 7 positions matching TRBD1. The CDR3 has 14 amino acids. The V gene's germline CDR1 is MDHEN and CDR2 SYDVKM. The V and J ends lost 4 bases and 4 bases, in that order; junction bases with no gene match: 6. The CDR3 DNA reads TGTGCCAGCAGTTCCACGACAGGGTCCACTGAAGCTTTCTTT. It encodes CASSSTTGSTEAFF. The full variable domain, its missing parts supplied by reference TRBV28 and TRBJ1-1, is DVKVTQSSRYLVKRTGEKVFLECVQDMDHENMFWYRQDPGLGLRLIYFSYDVKMKEKGDIPEGYSVSREKKERFSLILESASTNQTSMYLCASSSTTGSTEAFFGQGTRLTVV.

V is TRBV3-1 and J is TRBJ1-2; D remains unclear. The CDR3 runs to 15 residues. Trimming took off 1 base at V and 4 bases at J, with 13 bases between the two ends. Germline CDR1 and CDR2: LGHDT and YNNKEL (reference sequence). The CDR3 here is CASSQGPNTPYGYTF. In nucleotides, the CDR3 is TGTGCCAGCAGCCAAGGTCCCAATACCCCCTATGGCTACACCTTC.

This chain's CDR3 is CATSRDAGAYGYTF. The CDR3 DNA follows: TGTGCCACCAGCAGAGATGCGGGGGCCTATGGCTACACCTTC. The chain recombines TRBV15 with TRBJ1-2, with TRBD1 as a possible D gene (6 bases). Germline loops: CDR1 LNHNV, CDR2 YYDKDF (reference sequence). V lost 0 bases to trimming and J lost 4 bases, with 9 bases between them. This CDR3 is 14 amino acids long.

This chain connects TRBV7-3 to TRBJ2-6; a possible D gene is TRBD1 (5 bases). The CDR3 covers 15 residues. V dropped 5 bases and J dropped 1 base, with 9 bases sitting between them. Germline assignment: CDR1 SGHTA and CDR2 FQGTGA. CDR3 DNA: TGTGCCAGCAGCCTAGGACATTCTGGGGCCAACGTCCTGACTTTC. This gives the protein CASSLGHSGANVLTF. Full variable domain (remainder filled in from reference TRBV7-3 and TRBJ2-6): GAGVSQTPSNKVTEKGKYVELRCDPISGHTALYWYRQSLGQGPEFLIYFQGTGAADDSGLPNDRFFAVRPEGSVSTLKIQRTERGDSAVYLCASSLGHSGANVLTFGAGSRLTVL.

V is TRBV9 and J is TRBJ2-1; D could derive from TRBD1 or TRBD2 (5 bases each). The V and J ends lost 2 bases and 7 bases respectively, with 13 bases between them. In germline, CDR1 is SGDLS, CDR2 YYNGEE. This CDR3 is built from 14 residues. The CDR3 DNA is TGTGCCAGCAGCGTCGTGCCGGGACGGAATGAGCAGTTCTTC. Encoded protein: CASSVVPGRNEQFF.

V gene TRBV20-1 combines with J gene TRBJ2-7; tentatively, D is TRBD1 (5 bases). CDR3 size: 12 residues. V gave up 5 bases and J gave up 6 bases, with 14 bases separating them. The germline gives CDR1 DFQATT, CDR2 SNEGSKA (reference sequence). CDR3 residues: CSAWTTWGEQYF. CDR3 coding DNA: TGCAGTGCTTGGACAACATGGGGCGAGCAGTACTTC.

This clonotype has only a few counts. The gene calls are TRBV7-9 and TRBJ2-7; D gene ambiguous. In germline, CDR1 is SEHNR, CDR2 FQNEAQ (reference sequence). V lost 5 bases and J lost 6, with 8 bases in between. The CDR3 is 11 amino acids. CDR3 in amino acids: CASSALSEQYF. The CDR3 region has the DNA TGTGCCAGCAGCGCCTTATCCGAGCAGTACTTC.

The J gene is TRBJ1-1, the V gene TRBV6-6; no clear D. The CDR3 has 13 residues. V lost 2 bases and J lost 3, with 7 bases in between. The germline gives CDR1 MNHNY, CDR2 SVGAGI (reference sequence). The CDR3 sequence is CASSYEEDTEAFF. The CDR3 nucleotides read TGTGCCAGCAGTTACGAGGAGGACACTGAAGCTTTCTTT.

A few counts support this clonotype. This sequence joins TRBV25-1 and TRBJ1-5; no firm D call. This CDR3 is built from 14 residues. V was trimmed by 1 base and J by 0 bases, leaving 4 bases between them. Per germline, CDR1 MGHDK and CDR2 SYGVNS. DNA for the CDR3: TGTGCCAGCAGTGAATGGGGTAGCAATCAGCCCCAGCATTTT. Translation gives CASSEWGSNQPQHF.

This clonotype has only a few counts. The chain is built from TRBV6-2 or TRBV6-3 and TRBJ2-3, with 10 bases matching TRBD2. CDR1 is MNHEY and CDR2 is SVGEGT in the germline V gene. V lost 8 bases to trimming and J lost 3 bases; unmatched junction nucleotides: 2. The CDR3 is 13 residues long. The CDR3: CASGLAETDTQYF. CDR3 DNA: TGTGCCAGCGGACTAGCGGAAACAGATACGCAGTATTTT.

The rearrangement joins TRBV10-1 to TRBJ2-1, with D possibly TRBD2 on 5 matching bases. Germline V gene lookup returns CDR1 WNHNN and CDR2 SYGVQD (reference sequence). CDR3 size: 14 residues. V shed 5 bases and J shed 7 bases, with 15 bases lying between them. CDR3 DNA sequence: TGCGCCAGCAGTCCCAACACGGGGTCGAATGAGCAGTTCTTC. Its translation is CASSPNTGSNEQFF.

Only a few counts were recorded for this clonotype. V gene TRBV7-2 combines with J gene TRBJ1-4; D is unclear. Germline CDR1 is SGHTA and CDR2 is FQGNSA. Trimming pared 2 bases from V and 8 bases from J, leaving 9 bases between. This CDR3 has 13 amino acids. CDR3 DNA sequence: TGTGCCAGCAGCTTAAAGTCCACGGAAAAACTGTTTTTT. This gives the protein CASSLKSTEKLFF.

The chain has TRBV3-1 and TRBJ1-1; D perhaps matches TRBD1 (5 bases). The CDR3 spans 15 residues. Germline loops: CDR1 LGHDT, CDR2 YNNKEL (reference sequence). Trimming removed 1 base from V and 0 bases from J, with 9 bases in between. The CDR3 spells CASSQGGSLNTEAFF. As DNA, the CDR3 is TGTGCCAGCAGCCAAGGGGGCTCTTTGAACACTGAAGCTTTCTTT.

This clonotype was counted only a few times. This sequence joins TRBV12-3 or TRBV12-4 and TRBJ1-5; 10 positions match TRBD1. There are 15 residues in the CDR3. J lost 6 bases, V lost 5 bases, and 7 bases had no gene match. The CDR3: CASSGDRGAGQPQHF. CDR3 coding DNA: TGTGCCAGCAGTGGGGACAGGGGAGCAGGTCAGCCCCAGCATTTT.

This clonotype was recorded a few times. The J gene is TRBJ2-5, the V gene TRBV2; the D gene is possibly TRBD2 (5 bases). Germline CDR1 SNHLY, CDR2 FYNNEI. Trimming shortened V by 6 bases and J by 7 bases, and 9 bases separated the two germline ends. The CDR3 is made up of 11 amino acids. CDR3 nucleotides: TGTGCCAGCAGGGCCCGGGGGACCCAGTACTTC. The encoded protein is CASRARGTQYF.

This clonotype appeared a few times. The chain links TRBV4-1 to TRBJ2-5; 15 bases line up with TRBD2. Germline CDR1 is MGHRA and CDR2 is YSYEKL. V was clipped by 5 bases and J by 1 base; unmatched bases: 11. CDR3 length equals 19 residues. For the CDR3, the DNA is TGCGCCAGCAGCTCCTACCTTGGACTAGCGGGAGGGAGCCAAGAGACCCAGTACTTC. Amino acid sequence: CASSSYLGLAGGSQETQYF.

The J gene is TRBJ2-2, the V gene TRBV6-5, with TRBD1 matching 8 bases. Germline V CDR1 and CDR2: MNHEY, SVGAGI. V was pared by 6 bases and J by 0 bases, with 3 bases of the junction left unmatched. The CDR3 runs to 15 residues. In DNA, the CDR3 is TGTGCCAGCAGGGAGGGACAGGCGAACACCGGGGAGCTGTTTTTT. Protein sequence: CASREGQANTGELFF.

This clonotype occurred many times. The chain carries TRBV5-1 and TRBJ2-5, with a weak D call TRBD1 (6 bases). Deletions cut 6 bases from V and 4 bases from J, with 13 bases between. The CDR3 covers 13 residues. Germline assignment: CDR1 SGHRS and CDR2 YFSETQ. The CDR3, as DNA: TGCGCCAGCACGGAGACAGGAGGAGAGACCCAGTACTTC. Translated, it gives CASTETGGETQYF.

This clonotype was recorded at least ten times. At one end the junction does not follow the germline gene, possibly because of a read error. DNA for the CDR3: TGCGCCAGCAGCACACAGGGGCGACAAGAGACCCAGTACTTC. Amino acid sequence: CASSTQGRQETQYF. The chain is built from TRBV19 and TRBJ2-5; TRBD1 matches 7 bases. The CDR3 runs 14 residues. Germline V gives CDR1 LNHDA, CDR2 SQIVND (reference sequence).

This chain uses TRBV29-1 with TRBJ2-7; 12 nucleotides agree with TRBD2. The J segment lost 2 bases and the V segment lost 4 bases, leaving 0 bases of the junction unmatched. Germline lookup yields CDR1 SQVTM and CDR2 ANQGSEA. CDR3 length: 13 amino acids. For the CDR3, the DNA is TGCAGCGTTGGACTAGCGGGGGCCTACGAGCAGTACTTC. This sequence encodes CSVGLAGAYEQYF.

This clonotype appeared once. This chain joins TRBV4-2 and TRBJ2-2; tentative D call: TRBD1 (6 bases). The CDR3 contains 15 residues. The V end lost 0 bases, the J end lost 4 bases, and 9 bases lay between the germline ends. Germline V gene lookup returns CDR1 LGHNA and CDR2 YNFKEQ. CDR3: CASSQEGGSTGELFF. As DNA, the CDR3 is TGTGCCAGCAGCCAAGAAGGGGGAAGCACCGGGGAGCTGTTTTTT.